This TCR beta chain was identified in a study of long-term antiretroviral therapy in people with HIV. As to this clone: The antigen remains unidentified.

Researchers ran immunoSEQ v3.0 at survey level. In sequencing, about 35,000-55,000 T-cell genomes per sample were targeted. Using immunoSEQ multiplex PCR, the repertoire was profiled, and TCRdb retains in-frame clones only, with some absent. The profile covers tens of thousands of clones, with roughly 94% appearing a single time and approximately 3% taken by the ten largest. Broader study findings: Diversity went up after ART and still fell short of transplant donor controls.

The length of the CDR3 is 14 residues. Germline V CDR1 and CDR2: LGHNA, YSLEER. V was cut by 0 bases and J by 7 bases, with 13 bases left in between. This specimen was unsorted PBMCs, taken 5.3 years after starting antiretroviral therapy. This chain connects TRBV4-3 to TRBJ2-7; perhaps D is TRBD1 or TRBD2 (5 bases each). The receptor's source is a man aged 45-65 years with HIV. The CDR3 region has the DNA TGCGCCAGCAGCCAAGAGAGGGGTTATCGGGAGCAGTACTTC. Amino acids: CASSQERGYREQYF.